The next 23 T cell receptor beta chains were all read from a single sample in a study of T-cell memory formation after mild COVID-19. Each CDR3 protein is one row after TCRdb ran MiXCR on the 5' RACE reads. The sample lists under 250,000 distinct CDR3 sequences, over 9% occurring once. Sequencing was performed on PBMCs or a T cell subset sorted from them (not recorded which). These TCRs come from a man in his late teens or twenties who had mild COVID-19 (a few samples of this study predate the infection). Cell type and time point are not known.

This clonotype came up many times. This chain links TRBV7-2 with TRBJ2-1; 11 nucleotides match TRBD2. The V segment lost 8 bases and the J segment 4 bases; nucleotides outside the gene matches: 7. Germline assignment: CDR1 SGHTA and CDR2 FQGNSA. The CDR3 extends over 15 amino acids. CDR3 in DNA: TGTGCCAGCTCCCCACTAGCGGGGGCGTACAATGAGCAGTTCTTC. It codes for CASSPLAGAYNEQFF.

This clonotype has a handful of counts. V and J are TRBV20-1 and TRBJ2-7; 8 bases align to TRBD1. CDR1 is DFQATT and CDR2 is SNEGSKA in the germline V gene (reference sequence). The CDR3 sequence is 13 residues long. V dropped 4 bases and J dropped 1; count of bases not matched to a gene: 3. The CDR3, as DNA: TGCAGTGCTACGGACAGGGAATCCTACGAGCAGTACTTC. Translated: CSATDRESYEQYF.

This clonotype was found a few times. J is TRBJ1-1 and V is TRBV4-1; D is unclear. Trimming cost V 6 bases and J 0 bases, with 20 bases left between them. Germline values: CDR1 MGHRA, CDR2 YSYEKL. The CDR3 spans 17 residues. CDR3 in DNA: TGCGCCAGCAGGTACCAAAGCGGTCTCCGGGTGAACACTGAAGCTTTCTTT. As protein: CASRYQSGLRVNTEAFF.

This clonotype was found many times. This sequence joins TRBV7-8 and TRBJ1-6; TRBD1 is a possible D gene (6 bases). The CDR3 contains 17 residues. Trimming removed 4 bases from V and 8 bases from J, with 21 bases in between. Per the germline V gene, CDR1 is SGHVS and CDR2 is FQNEAQ. The CDR3 nucleotides read TGTGCCAGCAGCTCCTCTACAGGGTTAGACGGAGATTCACCCCTCCACTTT. Its translation is CASSSSTGLDGDSPLHF.

The chain recombines TRBV28 with TRBJ2-2; D is undetermined. V was clipped by 4 bases and J by 7 bases, with 7 bases between them. Germline-derived CDR1 and CDR2 are MDHEN and SYDVKM. The CDR3 covers 12 residues. This CDR3 is CASSSADGELFF. The CDR3 region has the DNA TGTGCCAGCAGTTCTGCGGACGGGGAGCTGTTTTTT.

V and J are TRBV29-1 and TRBJ2-3, with 7 bases identical to TRBD1. CDR1 and CDR2 from the germline V gene are SQVTM and ANQGSEA. The CDR3 is 14 amino acids. After removal of 6 bases from V and 0 bases from J, the junction contained 6 bases not matched to a gene. The CDR3: CSVGQVVSTDTQYF. Here the CDR3 DNA reads TGCAGCGTCGGACAGGTTGTAAGCACAGATACGCAGTATTTT.

This clonotype appeared a few times. The J gene is TRBJ2-7, the V gene TRBV28; possible D gene TRBD1, 6 bases. V was shortened by 8 bases and J by 3 bases, with 11 bases between the two germline ends. The CDR3 is 12 residues long. The germline gives CDR1 MDHEN, CDR2 SYDVKM. CDR3 bases: TGTGCCAGCGGACAACAGGGCTACGAGCAGTACGTC. The encoded protein is CASGQQGYEQYV.

This clonotype appeared many times. The chain employs TRBV5-1 and TRBJ1-6, with a weak D call TRBD1 (5 bases). This CDR3 contains 14 residues. V was shortened by 0 bases and J by 8 bases, with 9 bases between the two germline ends. Looked up from germline, CDR1 is SGHRS and CDR2 is YFSETQ. The CDR3 DNA reads as TGCGCCAGCAGCTTGGAGGGGAAGGATTCACCCCTCCACTTT. It specifies CASSLEGKDSPLHF.

This clonotype was counted between two and nine times. The rearrangement uses TRBV6-6 and TRBJ2-5; 8 nucleotides align to TRBD2. Unmatched junction bases numbered 5, after V lost 9 bases and J lost 5 bases. From germline, CDR1 is MNHNY and CDR2 SVGAGI (reference sequence). The CDR3 runs to 12 residues. The CDR3 loop reads CASYSGAETQYF. The CDR3, as DNA: TGTGCCAGTTATAGCGGGGCGGAGACCCAGTACTTC.

The chain joins TRBV18 to TRBJ1-1; tentative D call: TRBD1 (5 bases). The V and J ends lost 6 bases and 8 bases respectively, with 22 bases between them. This CDR3 is built from 15 residues. CDR1 is KGHSH and CDR2 is LQKENI in the germline V gene. In DNA form, the CDR3 reads TGTGCCAGCTCCCGGCAGGGAACCGGTACCCTGGAAGCTTTCTTT. It specifies CASSRQGTGTLEAFF.

The chain links TRBV5-1 to TRBJ2-3, with unresolved D. Trimming took 1 base from V and 2 from J, leaving 8 bases between them. Per germline, CDR1 SGHRS and CDR2 YFSETQ. The CDR3 is 14 amino acids. The CDR3 sequence: CASSLSPLTDTQYF. CDR3 coding DNA: TGCGCCAGCAGCTTGTCACCACTCACAGATACGCAGTATTTT. Filled out from reference TRBV5-1 and TRBJ2-3, the complete variable domain reads KAGVTQTPRYLIKTRGQQVTLSCSPISGHRSVSWYQQTPGQGLQFLFEYFSETQRNKGNFPGRFSGRQFSNSRSEMNVSTLELGDSALYLCASSLSPLTDTQYFGPGTRLTVL.

This chain links TRBV20-1 with TRBJ2-5, with D perhaps matching TRBD1 (5 bases). CDR1 and CDR2 (germline): DFQATT, SNEGSKA (reference sequence). The CDR3 extends over 18 amino acids. Trimming removed 3 bases at V and 2 bases at J, with 25 bases between. DNA of the CDR3: TGCAGTGCTAGTAGGGGTCTCTGGGGTCTAATGGGACAAGAGACCCAGTACTTC. Translation: CSASRGLWGLMGQETQYF.

The genes are TRBV30 and TRBJ1-5; the match to TRBD1 covers 7 bases. The CDR3 extends over 15 amino acids. Germline V gene data show CDR1 as GTSNPN and CDR2 as SVGIG (reference sequence). After removal of 4 bases from V and 6 bases from J, the junction contained 12 bases not matched to a gene. The CDR3 protein is CAWNKGGGAGQPQHF. DNA for the CDR3: TGTGCCTGGAATAAAGGAGGGGGCGCAGGTCAGCCCCAGCATTTT.

This clonotype was observed a handful of times. CDR3 loop: CASSLRDRAGYTF. The DNA for the CDR3 is TGCGCCAGCAGCTTGAGGGACCGGGCAGGCTACACCTTC. This sequence joins TRBV5-1 and TRBJ1-2; D might be TRBD1 (5 bases). This CDR3 has 13 amino acids. Germline V lookup: CDR1 SGHRS, CDR2 YFSETQ. Deletions cut 1 base from V and 8 bases from J, with 12 bases between.

In its sample, this clonotype was seen a few times. The chain is built from TRBV29-1 and TRBJ1-1; D gene unclear. Germline-derived CDR1 and CDR2 are SQVTM and ANQGSEA. Trimming pared 1 base from V and 1 base from J, leaving 4 bases between. The CDR3 is made up of 12 amino acids. In nucleotides, the CDR3 is TGCAGCGTTGAAGGAGAGAACACTGAAGCTTTCTTT. Its translation: CSVEGENTEAFF.

This clonotype was seen a few times. The chain recombines TRBV24-1 with TRBJ1-4; D gene unclear. Germline-derived CDR1 and CDR2 are KGHDR and SFDVKD. The CDR3 spans 13 residues. V dropped 10 bases and J dropped 3 bases, with 11 bases sitting between them. The CDR3: CATSDGPNEKLFF. DNA of the CDR3: TGTGCCACTTCCGACGGCCCTAATGAAAAACTGTTTTTT.

V and J are TRBV10-3 and TRBJ2-3, with D perhaps TRBD1 (5 bases). CDR3 length: 15 amino acids. Germline CDR1 is ENHRY and CDR2 is SYGVKD. V was shortened by 0 bases and J by 8 bases, with 15 bases between the two germline ends. The DNA of the CDR3 is TGTGCCATCAGTGAGTCAGGGTTGGGGCTCGGTACGCAGTATTTT. Translated, it gives CAISESGLGLGTQYF.

This clonotype has a handful of counts. The chain employs TRBV5-5 and TRBJ1-5; D not resolved. The germline gives CDR1 SGHKS, CDR2 YYEKEE (reference sequence). Deletions cut 0 bases from V and 4 bases from J, with 8 bases between. The CDR3 contains 14 residues. DNA for the CDR3: TGTGCCAGCAGCTTGGAGGTACCGAATCAGCCCCAGCATTTT. It is translated as CASSLEVPNQPQHF. Full variable domain (remainder filled in from reference TRBV5-5 and TRBJ1-5): DAGVTQSPTHLIKTRGQQVTLRCSPISGHKSVSWYQQVLGQGPQFIFQYYEKEERGRGNFPDRFSARQFPNYSSELNVNALLLGDSALYLCASSLEVPNQPQHFGDGTRLSIL.

This chain joins TRBV7-9 and TRBJ2-1; the D gene could be TRBD1 or TRBD2 (6 bases each). The V gene lost 5 bases and the J gene lost 8 bases, with 25 bases spanning the gap. The length of the CDR3 is 17 residues. CDR1 and CDR2 (germline): SEHNR, FQNEAQ (reference sequence). CDR3 bases: TGTGCCAGCAGCCTACGCCGGGGGCGGGGTAACCAGCATGAGCAGTTCTTC. This sequence encodes CASSLRRGRGNQHEQFF.

In this sample, this clonotype turned up a few times. The genes are TRBV15 and TRBJ2-2; weak D call: TRBD2 (6 bases). The CDR3 spans 15 residues. V was cut by 2 bases and J by 3 bases, with 10 bases left in between. Per germline, CDR1 LNHNV and CDR2 YYDKDF (reference sequence). The CDR3 bases are TGTGCCACCAGCAGAATCGGACTATACACCGGGGAGCTGTTTTTT. It is translated as CATSRIGLYTGELFF.

The sample holds many counts of this clonotype. V is TRBV7-2 and J is TRBJ2-3; D is perhaps TRBD1 or TRBD2 (5 bases each). Trimming took 2 bases from V and 2 from J, leaving 8 bases between them. The germline V gene encodes CDR1 SGHTA and CDR2 FQGNSA. This CDR3 has 14 residues. CDR3 sequence: CASSLRDPTDTQYF. CDR3 nucleotides: TGTGCCAGCAGCTTAAGGGACCCCACAGATACGCAGTATTTT.

The CDR3 reads CASSLAGTEGEKLFF. CDR3 DNA: TGTGCCAGCAGTTTGGCAGGGACAGAAGGTGAAAAACTGTTTTTT. The chain combines TRBV7-2 with TRBJ1-4; 7 bases map to TRBD1. V lost 6 bases, J lost 7 bases, and 11 bases stayed unmatched. This CDR3 spans 15 amino acids. Germline V gene data show CDR1 as SGHTA and CDR2 as FQGNSA.

This clonotype came up a few times. The chain carries TRBV25-1 and TRBJ1-5; maybe TRBD1 (5 bases). The CDR3 contains 12 residues. CDR1 and CDR2 (germline): MGHDK, SYGVNS. The V and J ends lost 1 base and 7 bases respectively, with 5 bases between them. The CDR3 loop reads CASSEWGQPQHF. The DNA for the CDR3 is TGTGCCAGCAGTGAATGGGGCCAGCCCCAGCATTTT.